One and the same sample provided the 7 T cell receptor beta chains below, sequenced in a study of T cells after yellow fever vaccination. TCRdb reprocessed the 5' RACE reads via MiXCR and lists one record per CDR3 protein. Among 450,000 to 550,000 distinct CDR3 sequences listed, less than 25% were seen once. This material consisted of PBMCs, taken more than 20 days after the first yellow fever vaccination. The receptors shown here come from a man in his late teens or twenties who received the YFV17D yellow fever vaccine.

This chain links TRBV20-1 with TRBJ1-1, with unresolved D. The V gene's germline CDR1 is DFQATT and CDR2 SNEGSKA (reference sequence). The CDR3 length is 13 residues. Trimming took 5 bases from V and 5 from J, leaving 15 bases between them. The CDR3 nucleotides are TGCAGTGCTCCTAGGTCACCGGGGACTGAAGCTTTCTTT. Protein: CSAPRSPGTEAFF.

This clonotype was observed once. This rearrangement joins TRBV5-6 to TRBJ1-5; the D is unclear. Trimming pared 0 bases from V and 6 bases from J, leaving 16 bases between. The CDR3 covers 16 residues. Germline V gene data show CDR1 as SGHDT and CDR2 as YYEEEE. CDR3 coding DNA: TGTGCCAGCAGCTTGGGTTCGGGATTGAATCGTCAGCCCCAGCATTTT. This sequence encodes CASSLGSGLNRQPQHF.

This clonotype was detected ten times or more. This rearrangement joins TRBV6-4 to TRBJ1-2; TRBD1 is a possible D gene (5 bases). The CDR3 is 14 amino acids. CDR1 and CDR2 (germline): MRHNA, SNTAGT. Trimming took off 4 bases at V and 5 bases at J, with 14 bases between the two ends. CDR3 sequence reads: CASSADGGWYGYTF. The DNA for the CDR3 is TGTGCCAGCAGTGCGGACGGGGGTTGGTATGGCTACACCTTC.

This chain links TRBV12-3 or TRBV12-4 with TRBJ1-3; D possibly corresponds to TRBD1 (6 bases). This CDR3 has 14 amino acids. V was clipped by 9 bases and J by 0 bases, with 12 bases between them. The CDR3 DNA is TGTGCCAGTACACAGGGAAGCTCTGGAAACACCATATATTTT. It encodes CASTQGSSGNTIYF.

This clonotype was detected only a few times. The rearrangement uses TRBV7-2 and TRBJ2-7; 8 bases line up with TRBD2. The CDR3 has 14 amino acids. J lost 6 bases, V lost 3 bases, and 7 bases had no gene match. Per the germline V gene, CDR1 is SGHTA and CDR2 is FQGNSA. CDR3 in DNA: TGTGCCAGCAGCTTTTCCCGGGGGGGCTCCGAGCAGTACGTC. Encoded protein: CASSFSRGGSEQYV.

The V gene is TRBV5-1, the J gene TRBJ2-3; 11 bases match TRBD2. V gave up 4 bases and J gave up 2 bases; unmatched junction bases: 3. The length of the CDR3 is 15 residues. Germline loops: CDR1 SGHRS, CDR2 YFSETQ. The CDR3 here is CASSRLAGNTDTQYF. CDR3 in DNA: TGCGCCAGCAGCCGACTAGCGGGGAACACAGATACGCAGTATTTT.

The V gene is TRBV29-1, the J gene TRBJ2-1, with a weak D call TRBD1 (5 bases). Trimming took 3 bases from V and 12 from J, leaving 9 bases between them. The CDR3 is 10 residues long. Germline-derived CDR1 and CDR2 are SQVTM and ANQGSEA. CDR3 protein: CSVEGLGQFF. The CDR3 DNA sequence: TGCAGCGTTGAGGGGCTAGGGCAGTTCTTC.